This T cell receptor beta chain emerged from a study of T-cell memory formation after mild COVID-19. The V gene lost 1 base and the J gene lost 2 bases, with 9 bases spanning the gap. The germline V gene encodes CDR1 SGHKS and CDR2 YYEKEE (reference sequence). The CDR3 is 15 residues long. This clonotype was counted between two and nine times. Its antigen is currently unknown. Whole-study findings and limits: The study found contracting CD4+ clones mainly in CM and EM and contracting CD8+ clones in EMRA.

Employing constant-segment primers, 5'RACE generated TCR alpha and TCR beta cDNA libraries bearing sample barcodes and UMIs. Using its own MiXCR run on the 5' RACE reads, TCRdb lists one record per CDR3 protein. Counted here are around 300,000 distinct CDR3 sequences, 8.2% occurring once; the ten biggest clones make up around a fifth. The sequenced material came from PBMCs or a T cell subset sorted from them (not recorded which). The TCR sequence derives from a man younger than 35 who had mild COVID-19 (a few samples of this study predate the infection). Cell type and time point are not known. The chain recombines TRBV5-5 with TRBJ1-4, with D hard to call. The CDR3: CASSLSLGTNEKLFF. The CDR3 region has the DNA TGTGCCAGCAGCTTGTCCCTAGGCACTAATGAAAAACTGTTTTTT. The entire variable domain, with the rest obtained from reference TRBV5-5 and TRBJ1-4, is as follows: DAGVTQSPTHLIKTRGQQVTLRCSPISGHKSVSWYQQVLGQGPQFIFQYYEKEERGRGNFPDRFSARQFPNYSSELNVNALLLGDSALYLCASSLSLGTNEKLFFGSGTQLSVL.